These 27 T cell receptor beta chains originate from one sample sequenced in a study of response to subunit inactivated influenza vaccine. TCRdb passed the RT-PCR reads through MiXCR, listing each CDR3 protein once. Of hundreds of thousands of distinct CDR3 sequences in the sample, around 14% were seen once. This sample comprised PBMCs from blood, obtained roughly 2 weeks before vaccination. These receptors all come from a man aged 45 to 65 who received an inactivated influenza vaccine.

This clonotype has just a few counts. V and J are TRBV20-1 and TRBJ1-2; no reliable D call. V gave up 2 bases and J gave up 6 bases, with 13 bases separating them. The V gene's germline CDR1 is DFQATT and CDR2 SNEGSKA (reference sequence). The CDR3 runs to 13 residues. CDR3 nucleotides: TGCAGTGCTAGACCATTCCGGACGGATGGCTACACCTTC. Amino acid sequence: CSARPFRTDGYTF.

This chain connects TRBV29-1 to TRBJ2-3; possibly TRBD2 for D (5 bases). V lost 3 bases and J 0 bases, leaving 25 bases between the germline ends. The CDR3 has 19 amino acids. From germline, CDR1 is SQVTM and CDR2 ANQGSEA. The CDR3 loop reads CSVDWWESQREASTDTQYF. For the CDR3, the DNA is TGCAGCGTTGATTGGTGGGAGAGTCAACGGGAAGCTAGCACAGATACGCAGTATTTT.

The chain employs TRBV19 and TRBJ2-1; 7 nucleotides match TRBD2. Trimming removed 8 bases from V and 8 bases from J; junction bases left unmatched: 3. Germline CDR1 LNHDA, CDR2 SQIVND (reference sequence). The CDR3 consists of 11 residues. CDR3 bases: TGTGCCAGTGGGGGGGGATATGAGCAGTTCTTC. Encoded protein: CASGGGYEQFF. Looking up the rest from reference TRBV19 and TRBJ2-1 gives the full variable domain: DGGITQSPKYLFRKEGQNVTLSCEQNLNHDAMYWYRQDPGQGLRLIYYSQIVNDFQKGDIAEGYSVSREKKESFPLTVTSAQKNPTAFYLCASGGGYEQFFGPGTRLTVL.

The DNA for the CDR3 is TGCAGTGCCACCTGGACAGGGAACCAAGAGACCCAGTACTTC. It is translated as CSATWTGNQETQYF. The V and J genes are TRBV20-1 and TRBJ2-5; 8 bases align to TRBD1. The CDR3 is 14 amino acids. V dropped 6 bases and J dropped 0; count of bases not matched to a gene: 6. Germline values: CDR1 DFQATT, CDR2 SNEGSKA (reference sequence).

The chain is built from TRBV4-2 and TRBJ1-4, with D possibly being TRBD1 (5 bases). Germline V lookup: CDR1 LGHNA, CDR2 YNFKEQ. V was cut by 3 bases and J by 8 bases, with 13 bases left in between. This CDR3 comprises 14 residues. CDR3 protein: CASSQEGTEEKLFF. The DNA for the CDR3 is TGTGCCAGCAGCCAGGAAGGGACGGAGGAAAAACTGTTTTTT.

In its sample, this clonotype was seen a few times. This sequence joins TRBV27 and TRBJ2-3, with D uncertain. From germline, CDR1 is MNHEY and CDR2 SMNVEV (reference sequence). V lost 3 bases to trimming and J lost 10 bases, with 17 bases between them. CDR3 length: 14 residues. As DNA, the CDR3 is TGTGCCAGCAGTTTCCAGGACCAGGCTCATCCGCAGTATTTT. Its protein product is CASSFQDQAHPQYF.

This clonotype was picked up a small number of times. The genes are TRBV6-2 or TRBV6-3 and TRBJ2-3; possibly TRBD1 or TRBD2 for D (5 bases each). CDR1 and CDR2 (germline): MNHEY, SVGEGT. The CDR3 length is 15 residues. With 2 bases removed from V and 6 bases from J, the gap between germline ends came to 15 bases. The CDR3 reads CASSYVRQGRDTQYF. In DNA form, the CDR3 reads TGTGCCAGCAGTTACGTGCGTCAGGGACGGGATACGCAGTATTTT.

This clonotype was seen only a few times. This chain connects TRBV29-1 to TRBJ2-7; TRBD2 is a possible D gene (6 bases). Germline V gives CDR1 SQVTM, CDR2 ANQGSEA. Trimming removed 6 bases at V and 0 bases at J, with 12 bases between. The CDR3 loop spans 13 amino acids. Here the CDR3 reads CSVRDGSSYEQYF. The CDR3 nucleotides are TGCAGCGTCCGGGACGGGAGCTCCTACGAGCAGTACTTC.

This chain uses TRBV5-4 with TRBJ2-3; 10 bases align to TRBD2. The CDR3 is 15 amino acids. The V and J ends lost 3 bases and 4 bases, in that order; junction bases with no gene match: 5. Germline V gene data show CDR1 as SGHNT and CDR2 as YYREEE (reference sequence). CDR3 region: CASSWSGGASDTQYF. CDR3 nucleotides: TGTGCCAGCAGCTGGAGCGGGGGGGCCTCAGATACGCAGTATTTT.

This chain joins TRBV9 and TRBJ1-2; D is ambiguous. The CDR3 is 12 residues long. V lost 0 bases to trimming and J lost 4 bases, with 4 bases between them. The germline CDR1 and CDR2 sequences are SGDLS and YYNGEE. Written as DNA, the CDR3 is TGTGCCAGCAGCGTAGAGGGCTATGGCTACACCTTC. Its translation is CASSVEGYGYTF.

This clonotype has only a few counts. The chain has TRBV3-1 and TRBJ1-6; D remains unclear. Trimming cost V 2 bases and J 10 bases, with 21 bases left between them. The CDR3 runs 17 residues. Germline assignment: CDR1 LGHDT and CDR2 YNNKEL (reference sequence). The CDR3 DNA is TGTGCCAGCAGCCAACTGGGGAAGCCGGGCCGAAGCTCACCCCTCCACTTT. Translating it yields CASSQLGKPGRSSPLHF.

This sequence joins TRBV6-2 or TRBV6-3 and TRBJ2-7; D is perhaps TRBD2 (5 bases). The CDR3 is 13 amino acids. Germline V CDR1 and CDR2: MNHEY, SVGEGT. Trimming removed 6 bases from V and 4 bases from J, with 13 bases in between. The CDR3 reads CASRAPRVYEQYF. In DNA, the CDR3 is TGTGCCAGCAGAGCCCCGCGGGTTTACGAGCAGTACTTC.

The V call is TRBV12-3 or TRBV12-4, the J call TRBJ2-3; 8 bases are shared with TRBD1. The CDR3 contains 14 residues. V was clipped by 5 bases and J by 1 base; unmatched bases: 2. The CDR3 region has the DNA TGTGCCAGCAGTCAACAGGGGGGCACAGATACGCAGTATTTT. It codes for CASSQQGGTDTQYF.

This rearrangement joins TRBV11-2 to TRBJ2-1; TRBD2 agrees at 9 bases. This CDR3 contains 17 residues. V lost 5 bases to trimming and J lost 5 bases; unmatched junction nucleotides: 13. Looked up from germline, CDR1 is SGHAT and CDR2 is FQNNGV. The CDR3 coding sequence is TGTGCCAGCAGCGGAAGAGGCGGGGGGGCGAACCACAATGAGCAGTTCTTC. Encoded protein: CASSGRGGGANHNEQFF.

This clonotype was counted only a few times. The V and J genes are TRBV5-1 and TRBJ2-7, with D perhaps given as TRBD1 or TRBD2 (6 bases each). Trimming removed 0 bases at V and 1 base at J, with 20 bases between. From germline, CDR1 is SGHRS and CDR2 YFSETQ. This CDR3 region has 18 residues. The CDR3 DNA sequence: TGCGCCAGCAGCTTGGCGGCCTTTGCGGGACACCGATCCTACGAGCAGTACTTC. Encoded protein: CASSLAAFAGHRSYEQYF.

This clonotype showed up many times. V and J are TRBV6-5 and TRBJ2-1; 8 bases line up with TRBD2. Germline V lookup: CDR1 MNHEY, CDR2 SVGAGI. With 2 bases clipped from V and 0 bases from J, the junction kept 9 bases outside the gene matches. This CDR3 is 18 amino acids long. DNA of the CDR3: TGTGCCAGCAGTTACGATTTTTTTGGGACTAGCTCCTACAATGAGCAGTTCTTC. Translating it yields CASSYDFFGTSSYNEQFF.

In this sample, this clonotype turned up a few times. In DNA form, the CDR3 reads TGTGCCACCAGCAGAGATTTCGATCAGCCCCAGCATTTT. Translation gives CATSRDFDQPQHF. The chain combines TRBV15 with TRBJ1-5, with D hard to call. V dropped 0 bases and J dropped 5 bases, with 5 bases sitting between them. This CDR3 has 13 residues. The germline CDR1 and CDR2 sequences are LNHNV and YYDKDF (reference sequence).

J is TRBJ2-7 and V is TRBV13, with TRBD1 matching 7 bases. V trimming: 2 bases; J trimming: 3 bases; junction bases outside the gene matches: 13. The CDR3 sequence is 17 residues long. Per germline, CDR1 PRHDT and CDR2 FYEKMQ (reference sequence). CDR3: CASSLSLDRANYYEQYF. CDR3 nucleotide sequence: TGTGCCAGCAGCTTAAGTTTAGACAGGGCCAACTACTACGAGCAGTACTTC.

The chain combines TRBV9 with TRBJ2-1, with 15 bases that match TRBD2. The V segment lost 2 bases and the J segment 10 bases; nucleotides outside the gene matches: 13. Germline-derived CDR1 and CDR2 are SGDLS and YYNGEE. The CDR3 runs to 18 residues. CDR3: CASSVEGGKGLAGGEQFF. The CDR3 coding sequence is TGTGCCAGCAGCGTCGAAGGGGGCAAGGGACTAGCGGGAGGCGAGCAGTTCTTC.

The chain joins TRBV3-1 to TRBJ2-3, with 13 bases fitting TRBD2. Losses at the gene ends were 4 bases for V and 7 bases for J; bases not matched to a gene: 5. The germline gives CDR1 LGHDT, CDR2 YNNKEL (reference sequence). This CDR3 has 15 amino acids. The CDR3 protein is CASSLGTSGKNTQYF. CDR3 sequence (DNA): TGTGCCAGCAGCCTAGGGACTAGCGGGAAAAATACGCAGTATTTT.

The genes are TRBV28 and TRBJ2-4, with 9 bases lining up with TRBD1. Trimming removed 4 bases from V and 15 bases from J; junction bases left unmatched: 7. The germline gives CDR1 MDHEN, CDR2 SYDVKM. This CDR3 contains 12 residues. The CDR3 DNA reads TGTGCCAGCAGTTCGACAGGGGGTCCAGTGTACTTC. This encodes CASSSTGGPVYF. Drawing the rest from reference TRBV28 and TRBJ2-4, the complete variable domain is DVKVTQSSRYLVKRTGEKVFLECVQDMDHENMFWYRQDPGLGLRLIYFSYDVKMKEKGDIPEGYSVSREKKERFSLILESASTNQTSMYLCASSSTGGPVYFGAGTRLSVL.

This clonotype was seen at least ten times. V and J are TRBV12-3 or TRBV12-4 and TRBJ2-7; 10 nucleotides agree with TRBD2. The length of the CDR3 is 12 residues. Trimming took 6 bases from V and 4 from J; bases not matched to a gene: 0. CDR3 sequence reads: CASRLAGYEQYF. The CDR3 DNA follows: TGTGCCAGCAGACTAGCGGGATACGAGCAGTACTTC.

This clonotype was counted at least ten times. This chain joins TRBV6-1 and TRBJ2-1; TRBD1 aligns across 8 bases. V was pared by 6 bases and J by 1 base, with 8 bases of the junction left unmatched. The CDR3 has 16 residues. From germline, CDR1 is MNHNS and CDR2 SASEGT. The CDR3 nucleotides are TGTGCCAGCAGCGACTACAGGGGGAATTCCTACAATGAGCAGTTCTTC. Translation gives CASSDYRGNSYNEQFF.

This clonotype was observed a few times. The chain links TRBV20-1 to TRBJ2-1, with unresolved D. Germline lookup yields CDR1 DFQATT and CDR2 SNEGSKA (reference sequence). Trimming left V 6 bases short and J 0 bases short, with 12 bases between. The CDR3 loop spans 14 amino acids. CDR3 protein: CSAPPGPSYNEQFF. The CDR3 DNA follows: TGCAGTGCCCCTCCAGGTCCCTCCTACAATGAGCAGTTCTTC.

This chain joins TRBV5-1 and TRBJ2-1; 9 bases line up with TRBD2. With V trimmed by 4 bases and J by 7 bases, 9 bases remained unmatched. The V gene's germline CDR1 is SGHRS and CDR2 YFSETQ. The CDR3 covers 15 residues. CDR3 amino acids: CASSGGSGRSNEQFF. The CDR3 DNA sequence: TGCGCCAGCAGCGGCGGTAGCGGGAGATCAAATGAGCAGTTCTTC.

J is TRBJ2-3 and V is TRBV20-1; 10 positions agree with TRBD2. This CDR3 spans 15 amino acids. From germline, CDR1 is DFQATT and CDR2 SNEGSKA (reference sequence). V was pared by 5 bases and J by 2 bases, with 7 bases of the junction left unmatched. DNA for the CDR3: TGCAGTGCTGCCGGGACTAGCGATTACACAGATACGCAGTATTTT. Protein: CSAAGTSDYTDTQYF.

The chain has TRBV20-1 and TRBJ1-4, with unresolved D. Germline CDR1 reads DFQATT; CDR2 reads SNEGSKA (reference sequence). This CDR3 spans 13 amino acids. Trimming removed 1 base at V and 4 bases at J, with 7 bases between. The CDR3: CSARGGFNEKLFF. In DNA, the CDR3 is TGCAGTGCTAGAGGGGGTTTTAATGAAAAACTGTTTTTT.